Listed below are T cell receptor beta chains from one sample, sequenced in a study of T cells after yellow fever vaccination. Via MiXCR, TCRdb re-called the 5' RACE reads, giving one row per CDR3 protein. The sample consists of some 320,000 distinct CDR3 sequences, 8% to 10% of them appearing once. This material consisted of PBMCs, taken on the day of the first yellow fever vaccination. The receptor source for this set is a young man who received the YFV17D yellow fever vaccine. Both conserved end residues are part of each CDR3. The D gene is left open where the match is weak. For some rows the clone size is stated as once, few or many, or as a class when expanded; others skip it.

V gene	J gene	clone size	D gene	CDR3 DNA	CDR3 protein
TRBV9	TRBJ1-6	few	.	TGTGCCAGCAGCGTACGTGTGTATAATTCACCCCTCCACTTT	CASSVRVYNSPLHF
TRBV12-3/TRBV12-4	TRBJ1-2	few	.	TGTGCCAGCAGTTATTTTAAGACAGTCTCACCGGCCGGCTACACCTTC	CASSYFKTVSPAGYTF
TRBV7-9	TRBJ1-4	.	.	TGTGCCAGCAGCTTTGGGGCCACTCATAATGAAAAACTGTTTTTT	CASSFGATHNEKLFF
TRBV6-5	TRBJ2-3	few	.	TGTGCCAGCAGTTACTCATCCCCATGGGCGTTGGGGCGCGCAGATACGCAGTATTTT	CASSYSSPWALGRADTQYF
TRBV4-3	TRBJ2-3	many	.	TGCGCCAGCAGCCTAGACAGCCAAGCAGATACGCAGTATTTT	CASSLDSQADTQYF
TRBV5-1	TRBJ2-7	.	.	TGCGCCAGCAGCTTGGACAGTGAAGCCTACGAGCAGTACTTC	CASSLDSEAYEQYF
TRBV6-4	TRBJ2-3	few	TRBD2	TGTGCCAGCAGTGACTCTAGCGGGGGGCCAGATACGCAGTATTTT	CASSDSSGGPDTQYF
TRBV28	TRBJ2-6	few	TRBD1	TGTGCCAGCACCCAACAGGGGCGGACTTCAGGGTCTGGGGCCAACGTCCTGACTTTC	CASTQQGRTSGSGANVLTF
TRBV12-5	TRBJ2-2	few	TRBD1	TGTGCTAGTGGTTTGGCCCGGACAGGGATGATCGGGGAGCTGTTTTTT	CASGLARTGMIGELFF
TRBV5-5	TRBJ1-1	.	.	TGTGCCATCGGCCCTGGGCTCCTCTGTGGCACTGAAGCTTTCTTT	CAIGPGLLCGTEAFF
TRBV7-3	TRBJ2-2	many	TRBD2	TGTGCCAGCAGCTACCGGGACTACTCGAATACCGGGGAGCTGTTTTTT	CASSYRDYSNTGELFF
TRBV5-1	TRBJ2-7	few	TRBD2	TGCGCCAGCAGCCGGGACACCGGGACTAGCGTCTACGAGCAGTACTTC	CASSRDTGTSVYEQYF
TRBV18	TRBJ2-1	few	.	TGTGCCAGCTCACCCGGGGACTCGCAATCAAATGAGCAGTTCTTC	CASSPGDSQSNEQFF
TRBV10-3	TRBJ1-4	few	.	TGTGCCATCAGTGCAAGACAAGGGGTAACTAATGAAAAACTGTTTTTT	CAISARQGVTNEKLFF
TRBV4-3	TRBJ2-2	many	TRBD2	TGCGCCAGCAGCCCTATCACTAGCGGGGGGTCGGACACCGGGGAGCTGTTTTTT	CASSPITSGGSDTGELFF
TRBV23-1	TRBJ2-2	.	.	TGCGCCAGCAGTCATGGTCTTTTAGGGATCACCGGGGAGCTGTTTTTT	CASSHGLLGITGELFF
TRBV20-1	TRBJ1-2	many	.	TGCAGTGCTAGCGACAGCGTCTATGGCTACACCTTC	CSASDSVYGYTF
TRBV11-2	TRBJ2-1	.	TRBD1	TGTGCCAGCAGCTTACAGGGACAGTCCTACAATGAGCAGTTCTTC	CASSLQGQSYNEQFF
TRBV5-1	TRBJ1-6	.	.	TGCGCCAGCAGCTTGGCCGGACAGCTTTTAGCTTCACCCCTCCACTTT	CASSLAGQLLASPLHF
TRBV6-1	TRBJ1-5	few	TRBD1	TGTGCCAGCAGTACGCGCTTCCGGGACAGGGGCGATAATCAGCCCCAGCATTTT	CASSTRFRDRGDNQPQHF
TRBV5-6	TRBJ1-4	.	.	TGTGCCAGCAGCTGGGGTAGATTGACTAATGAAAAACTGTTTTTT	CASSWGRLTNEKLFF
TRBV18	TRBJ1-5	few	.	TGTGCCACCTCACCGGGTCGGGATCAGCCCCAGCATTTT	CATSPGRDQPQHF
TRBV7-2	TRBJ1-2	few	.	TGTGCCAGCAGCTTTAATGGAGGGTATGGCTACACCTTC	CASSFNGGYGYTF
TRBV18	TRBJ2-3	.	.	TGTGCCAGCTCAAAGGCTAATCAGCGAGCCGGGGATACGCAGTATTTT	CASSKANQRAGDTQYF
TRBV11-1	TRBJ2-2	few	TRBD1	TGTGCCAGCAGCACCCAGACAGGGGTTGGCGGGGAGCTGTTTTTT	CASSTQTGVGGELFF
TRBV13	TRBJ1-6	few	.	TGTGCCAGCAGCTTAGCGGGGTTATGGCATTCACCCCTCCACTTT	CASSLAGLWHSPLHF
TRBV7-6	TRBJ2-3	few	TRBD2	TGTGCCAGCAGCTTAGCGCGGAGCGGGGGGTTAGATACGCAGTATTTT	CASSLARSGGLDTQYF
TRBV4-2	TRBJ1-4	.	.	TGTGCCAGCAGCCAAGTAGAATCAGGAGGTGAAAAACTGTTTTTT	CASSQVESGGEKLFF
TRBV12-3/TRBV12-4	TRBJ1-6	.	TRBD1	TGTGCCAGCAGTTTTACCTACAGGGGAAATTCACCCCTCCACTTT	CASSFTYRGNSPLHF
TRBV9	TRBJ1-4	few	.	TGTGCCAGCAGCTTCGGAAGCCGGGCAACTAATGAAAAACTGTTTTTT	CASSFGSRATNEKLFF
TRBV7-3	TRBJ2-2	.	TRBD1	TGTGCCAGCAGCAGGGACAGGGTCGACGGGGAGCTGTTTTTT	CASSRDRVDGELFF